This TCR beta chain was recorded in a study of OX40 agonist ivuxolimab in advanced cancers. In the study overall: One hepatocellular carcinoma and a couple of cutaneous melanoma patients partially responded. Study conclusions and caveats: More expanded clones were found, on average, in CD8+ than in CD4+ T cells. At doses 0.1 to 3.0 mg/kg, CD4+ and CD8+ clones expanded.

The protocol was immunoSEQ multiplex PCR, while the TCRdb copy is restricted to in-frame clones and leaves out a portion. The sample lists 27,000 or so clones, around 85% occurring once. Autoimmune disease history or systemic immunosuppression barred patients. Of note for this clone: As yet, its antigen is unknown.

The source is an adult with an advanced solid tumor such as melanoma, head and neck, liver or kidney cancer. The specimen comprised CD4+ or CD8+ T cells sorted from blood, sampled in a trial of the OX40 agonist ivuxolimab.

CDR3 bases: TGTGCCAGCAGTGGCGGGGGATTTACCTACGAGCAGTACTTC. It encodes CASSGGGFTYEQYF. This chain links TRBV2 with TRBJ2-7, with 7 bases aligning to TRBD2. The germline CDR1 and CDR2 sequences are SNHLY and FYNNEI. V gave up 4 bases and J gave up 2 bases; unmatched junction bases: 5. The CDR3 has 14 residues.